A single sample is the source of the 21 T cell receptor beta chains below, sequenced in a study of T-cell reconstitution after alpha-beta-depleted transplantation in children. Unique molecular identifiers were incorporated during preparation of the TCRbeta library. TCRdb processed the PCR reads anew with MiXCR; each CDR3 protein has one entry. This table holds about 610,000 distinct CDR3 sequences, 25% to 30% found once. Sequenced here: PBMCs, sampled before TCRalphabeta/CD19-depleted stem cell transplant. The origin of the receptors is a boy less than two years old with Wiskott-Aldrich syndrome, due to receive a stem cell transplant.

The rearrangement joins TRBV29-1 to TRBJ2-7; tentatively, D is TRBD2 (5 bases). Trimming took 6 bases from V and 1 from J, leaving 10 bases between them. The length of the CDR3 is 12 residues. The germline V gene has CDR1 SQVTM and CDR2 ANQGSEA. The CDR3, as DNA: TGCAGCGTGTCTAGCAGTTCCTACGAGCAGTACTTC. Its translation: CSVSSSSYEQYF.

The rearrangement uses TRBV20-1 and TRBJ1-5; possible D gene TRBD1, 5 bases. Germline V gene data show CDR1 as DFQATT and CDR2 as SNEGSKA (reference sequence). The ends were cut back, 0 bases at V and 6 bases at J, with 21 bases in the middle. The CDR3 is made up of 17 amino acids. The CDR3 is CSARDIPAAGSGQPQHF. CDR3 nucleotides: TGCAGTGCTAGAGATATCCCAGCGGCAGGGTCGGGTCAGCCCCAGCATTTT.

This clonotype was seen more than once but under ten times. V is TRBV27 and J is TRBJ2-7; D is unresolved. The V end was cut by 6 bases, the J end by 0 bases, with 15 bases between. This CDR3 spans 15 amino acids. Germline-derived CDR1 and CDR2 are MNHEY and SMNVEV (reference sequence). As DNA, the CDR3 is TGTGCCAGCAGCCGAATCCAGGCCAGCTCCTACGAGCAGTACTTC. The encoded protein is CASSRIQASSYEQYF.

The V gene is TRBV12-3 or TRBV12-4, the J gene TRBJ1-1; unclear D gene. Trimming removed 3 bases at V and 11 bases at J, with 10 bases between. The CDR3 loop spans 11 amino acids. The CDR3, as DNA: TGTGCCAGCAGTTTGAGGCGGCAGGCTTTCTTT. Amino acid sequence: CASSLRRQAFF.

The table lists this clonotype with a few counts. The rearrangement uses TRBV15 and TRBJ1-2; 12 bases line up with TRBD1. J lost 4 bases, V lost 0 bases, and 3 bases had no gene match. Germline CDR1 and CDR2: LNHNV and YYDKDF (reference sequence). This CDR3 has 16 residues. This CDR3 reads CATSRDGTGGSYGYTF. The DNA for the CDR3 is TGTGCCACCAGCAGAGACGGGACAGGGGGCAGCTATGGCTACACCTTC.

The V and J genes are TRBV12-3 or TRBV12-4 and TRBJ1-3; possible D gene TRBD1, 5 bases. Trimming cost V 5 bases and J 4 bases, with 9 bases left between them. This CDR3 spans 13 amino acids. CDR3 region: CASSVTVGNTIYF. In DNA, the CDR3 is TGTGCCAGCAGTGTGACAGTCGGAAACACCATATATTTT.

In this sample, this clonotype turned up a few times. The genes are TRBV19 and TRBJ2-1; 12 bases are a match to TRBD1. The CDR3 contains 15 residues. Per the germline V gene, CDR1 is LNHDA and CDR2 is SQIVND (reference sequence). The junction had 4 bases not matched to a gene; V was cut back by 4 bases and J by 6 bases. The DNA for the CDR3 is TGTGCCAGTAGTAGGGGACAGGGGGCAGGCAATGAGCAGTTCTTC. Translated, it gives CASSRGQGAGNEQFF.

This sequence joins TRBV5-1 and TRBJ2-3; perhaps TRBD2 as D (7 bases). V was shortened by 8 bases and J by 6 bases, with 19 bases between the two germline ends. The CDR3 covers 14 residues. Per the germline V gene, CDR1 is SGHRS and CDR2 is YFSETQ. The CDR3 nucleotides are TGCGCCAGTAAAGGGGGGGGTCCGTTGGATACGCAGTATTTT. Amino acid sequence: CASKGGGPLDTQYF.

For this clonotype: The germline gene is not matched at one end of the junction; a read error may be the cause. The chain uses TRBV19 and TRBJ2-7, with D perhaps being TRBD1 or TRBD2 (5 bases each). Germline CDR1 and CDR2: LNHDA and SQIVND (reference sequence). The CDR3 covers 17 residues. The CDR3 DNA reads TGTGCCAGTAGTATCACAACGGGGCAAACCAGAGCCTACGACCAGTACTTC. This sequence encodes CASSITTGQTRAYDQYF. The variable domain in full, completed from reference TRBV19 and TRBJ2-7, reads DGGITQSPKYLFRKEGQNVTLSCEQNLNHDAMYWYRQDPGQGLRLIYYSQIVNDFQKGDIAEGYSVSREKKESFPLTVTSAQKNPTAFYLCASSITTGQTRAYDQYFGPGTRLTVT.

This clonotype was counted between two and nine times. CDR3: CASSPGLANEQYF. The CDR3 region has the DNA TGTGCCAGCAGCCCTGGACTAGCCAACGAGCAGTACTTC. The chain links TRBV9 to TRBJ2-7, with 8 bases lining up with TRBD2. The CDR3 consists of 13 residues. J was trimmed by 5 bases and V by 4 bases; bases with no gene match: 5. Germline values: CDR1 SGDLS, CDR2 YYNGEE.

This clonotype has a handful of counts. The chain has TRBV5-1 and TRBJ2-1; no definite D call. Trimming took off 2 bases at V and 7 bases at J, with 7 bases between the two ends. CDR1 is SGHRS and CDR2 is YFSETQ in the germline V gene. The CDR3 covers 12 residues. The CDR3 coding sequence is TGCGCCAGCAGCTTCGTGATGAATGAGCAGTTCTTC. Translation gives CASSFVMNEQFF.

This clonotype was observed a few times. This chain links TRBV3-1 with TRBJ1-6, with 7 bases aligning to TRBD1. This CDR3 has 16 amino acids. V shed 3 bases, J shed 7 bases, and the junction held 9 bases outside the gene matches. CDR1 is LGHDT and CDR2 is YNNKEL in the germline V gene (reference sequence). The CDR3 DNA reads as TGTGCCAGCAGCCAGCCCCCTTTAGGGGGCAATTCACCCCTCCACTTT. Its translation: CASSQPPLGGNSPLHF.

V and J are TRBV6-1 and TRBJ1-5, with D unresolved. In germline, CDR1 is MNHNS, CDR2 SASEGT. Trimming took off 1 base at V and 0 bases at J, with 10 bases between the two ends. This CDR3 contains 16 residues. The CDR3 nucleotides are TGTGCCAGCAGTGAAGGGGCGGTCTATAGCAATCAGCCCCAGCATTTT. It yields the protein CASSEGAVYSNQPQHF.

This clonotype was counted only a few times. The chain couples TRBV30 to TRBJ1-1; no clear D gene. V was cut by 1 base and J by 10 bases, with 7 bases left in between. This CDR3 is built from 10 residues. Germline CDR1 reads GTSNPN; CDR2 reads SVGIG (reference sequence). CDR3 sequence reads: CAWSDQRAFF. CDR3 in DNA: TGTGCCTGGAGTGACCAGAGAGCTTTCTTT. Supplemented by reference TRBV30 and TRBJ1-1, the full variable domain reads SQTIHQWPATLVQPVGSPLSLECTVEGTSNPNLYWYRQAAGRGLQLLFYSVGIGQISSEVPQNLSASRPQDRQFILSSKKLLLSDSGFYLCAWSDQRAFFGQGTRLTVV.

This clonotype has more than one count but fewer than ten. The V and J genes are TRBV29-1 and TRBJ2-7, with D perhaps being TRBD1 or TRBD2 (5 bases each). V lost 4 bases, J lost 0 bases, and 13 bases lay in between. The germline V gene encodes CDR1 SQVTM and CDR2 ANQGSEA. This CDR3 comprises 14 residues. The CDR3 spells CSVVRDPSSYEQYF. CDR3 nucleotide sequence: TGCAGCGTTGTACGGGACCCGAGCTCCTACGAGCAGTACTTC.

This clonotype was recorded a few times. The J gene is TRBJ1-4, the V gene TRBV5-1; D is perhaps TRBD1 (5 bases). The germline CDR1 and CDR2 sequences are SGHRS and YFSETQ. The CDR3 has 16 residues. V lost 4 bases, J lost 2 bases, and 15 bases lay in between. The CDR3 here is CASSVGGITTNEKLFF. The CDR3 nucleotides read TGCGCCAGCAGCGTCGGGGGGATAACTACTAATGAAAAACTGTTTTTT. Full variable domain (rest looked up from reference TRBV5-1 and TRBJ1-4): KAGVTQTPRYLIKTRGQQVTLSCSPISGHRSVSWYQQTPGQGLQFLFEYFSETQRNKGNFPGRFSGRQFSNSRSEMNVSTLELGDSALYLCASSVGGITTNEKLFFGSGTQLSVL.

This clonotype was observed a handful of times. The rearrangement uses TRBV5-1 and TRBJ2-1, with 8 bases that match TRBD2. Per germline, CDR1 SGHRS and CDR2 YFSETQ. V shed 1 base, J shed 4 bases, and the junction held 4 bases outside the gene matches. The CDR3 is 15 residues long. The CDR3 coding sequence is TGCGCCAGCAGCTTGTCTCCTAGCGGGTACAATGAGCAGTTCTTC. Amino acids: CASSLSPSGYNEQFF.

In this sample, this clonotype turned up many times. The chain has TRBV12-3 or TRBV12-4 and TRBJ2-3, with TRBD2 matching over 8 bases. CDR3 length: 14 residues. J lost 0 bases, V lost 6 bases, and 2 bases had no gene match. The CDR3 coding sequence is TGTGCCAGCAGCCCTAGCGGGAGCACAGATACGCAGTATTTT. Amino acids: CASSPSGSTDTQYF.

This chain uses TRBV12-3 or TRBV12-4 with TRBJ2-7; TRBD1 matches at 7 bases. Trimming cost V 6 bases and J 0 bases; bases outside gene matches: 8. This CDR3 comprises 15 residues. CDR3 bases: TGTGCCAGCAGCCTCAATGGGGACAGCTCCTACGAGCAGTACTTC. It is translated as CASSLNGDSSYEQYF.

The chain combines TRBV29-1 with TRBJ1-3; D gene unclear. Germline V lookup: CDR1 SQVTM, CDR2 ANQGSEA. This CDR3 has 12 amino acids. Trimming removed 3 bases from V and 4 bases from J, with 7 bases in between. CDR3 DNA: TGCAGCGTTGAGGGGTTGGGAAACACCATATATTTT. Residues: CSVEGLGNTIYF.

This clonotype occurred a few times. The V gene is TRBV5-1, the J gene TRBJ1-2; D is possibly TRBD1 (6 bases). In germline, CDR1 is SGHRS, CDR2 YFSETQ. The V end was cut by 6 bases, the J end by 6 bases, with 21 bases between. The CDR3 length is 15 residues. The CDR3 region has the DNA TGCGCCAGCAAGGTATCGGCAGGGGTTTTGGATGGCTACACCTTC. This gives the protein CASKVSAGVLDGYTF.